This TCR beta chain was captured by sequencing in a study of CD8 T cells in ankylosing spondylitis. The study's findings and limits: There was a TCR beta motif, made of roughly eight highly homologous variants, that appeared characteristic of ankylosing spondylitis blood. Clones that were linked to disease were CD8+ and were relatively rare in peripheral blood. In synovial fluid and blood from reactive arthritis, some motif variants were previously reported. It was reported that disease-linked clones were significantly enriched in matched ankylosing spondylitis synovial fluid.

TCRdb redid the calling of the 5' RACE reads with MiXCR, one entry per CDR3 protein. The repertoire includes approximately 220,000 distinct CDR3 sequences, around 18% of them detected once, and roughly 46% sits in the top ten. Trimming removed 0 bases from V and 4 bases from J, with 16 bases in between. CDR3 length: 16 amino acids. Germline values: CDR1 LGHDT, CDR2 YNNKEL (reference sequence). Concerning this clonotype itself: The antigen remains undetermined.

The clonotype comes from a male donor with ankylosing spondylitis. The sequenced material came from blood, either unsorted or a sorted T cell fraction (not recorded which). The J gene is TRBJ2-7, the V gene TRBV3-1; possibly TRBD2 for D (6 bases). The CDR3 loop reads CASSQDLTPRGYEQYF. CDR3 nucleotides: TGTGCCAGCAGCCAAGACTTGACTCCGCGGGGTTACGAGCAGTACTTC.